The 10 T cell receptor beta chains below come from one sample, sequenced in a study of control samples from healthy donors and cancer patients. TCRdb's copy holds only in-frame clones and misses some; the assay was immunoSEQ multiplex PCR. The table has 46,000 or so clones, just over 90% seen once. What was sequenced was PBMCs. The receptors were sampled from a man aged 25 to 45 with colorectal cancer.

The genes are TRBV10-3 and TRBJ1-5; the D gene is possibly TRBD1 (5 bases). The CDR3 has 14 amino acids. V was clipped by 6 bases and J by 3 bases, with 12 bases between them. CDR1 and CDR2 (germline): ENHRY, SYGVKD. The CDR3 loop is CAISTGADNQPQHF. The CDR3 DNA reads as TGTGCCATCAGCACAGGAGCCGACAATCAGCCCCAGCATTTT.

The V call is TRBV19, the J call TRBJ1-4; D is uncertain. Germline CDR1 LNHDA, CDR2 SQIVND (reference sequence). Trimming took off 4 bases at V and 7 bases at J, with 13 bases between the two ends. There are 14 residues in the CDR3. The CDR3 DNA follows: TGTGCCAGTAGTACCCACCTAGCGGCTGAAAAACTGTTTTTT. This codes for CASSTHLAAEKLFF. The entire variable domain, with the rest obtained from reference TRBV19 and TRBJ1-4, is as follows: DGGITQSPKYLFRKEGQNVTLSCEQNLNHDAMYWYRQDPGQGLRLIYYSQIVNDFQKGDIAEGYSVSREKKESFPLTVTSAQKNPTAFYLCASSTHLAAEKLFFGSGTQLSVL.

DNA of the CDR3: TGTGCCAGCAGCGCCAGTATTCAAGCCCTCCACTTT. Protein product: CASSASIQALHF. The rearrangement links TRBV13 to TRBJ1-6; the D is unclear. Germline assignment: CDR1 PRHDT and CDR2 FYEKMQ (reference sequence). The CDR3 length is 12 residues. Trimming took off 5 bases at V and 14 bases at J, with 13 bases between the two ends.

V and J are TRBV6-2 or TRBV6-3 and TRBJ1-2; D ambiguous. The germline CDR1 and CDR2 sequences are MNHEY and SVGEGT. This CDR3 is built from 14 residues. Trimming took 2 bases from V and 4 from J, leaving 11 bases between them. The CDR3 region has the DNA TGTGCCAGCAGTTACGGCAGTTCTCTCTATGGCTACACCTTC. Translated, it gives CASSYGSSLYGYTF.

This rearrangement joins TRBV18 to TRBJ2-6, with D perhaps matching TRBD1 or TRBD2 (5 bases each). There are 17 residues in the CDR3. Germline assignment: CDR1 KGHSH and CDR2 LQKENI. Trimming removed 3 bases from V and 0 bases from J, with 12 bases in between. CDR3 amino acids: CASSPRDGYSGANVLTF. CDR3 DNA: TGTGCCAGCTCACCCCGGGACGGATACTCTGGGGCCAACGTCCTGACTTTC.

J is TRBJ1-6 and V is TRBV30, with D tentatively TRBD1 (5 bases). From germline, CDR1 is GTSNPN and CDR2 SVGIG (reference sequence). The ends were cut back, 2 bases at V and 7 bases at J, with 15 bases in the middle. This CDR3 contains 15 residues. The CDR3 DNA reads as TGTGCCTGGAGTCAACCCGGGACGGTGAATTCACCCCTCCACTTT. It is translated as CAWSQPGTVNSPLHF.

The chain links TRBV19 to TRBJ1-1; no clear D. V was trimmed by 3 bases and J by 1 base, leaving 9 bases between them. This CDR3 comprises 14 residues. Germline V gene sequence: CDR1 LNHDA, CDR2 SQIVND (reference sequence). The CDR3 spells CASSIGQQNTEAFF. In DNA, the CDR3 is TGTGCCAGTAGTATTGGCCAACAGAACACTGAAGCTTTCTTT. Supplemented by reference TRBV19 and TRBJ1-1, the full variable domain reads DGGITQSPKYLFRKEGQNVTLSCEQNLNHDAMYWYRQDPGQGLRLIYYSQIVNDFQKGDIAEGYSVSREKKESFPLTVTSAQKNPTAFYLCASSIGQQNTEAFFGQGTRLTVV.

This CDR3 reads CASSLRGATNEKLFF. The DNA of the CDR3 is TGTGCCAGCAGCTTAAGAGGGGCAACTAATGAAAAACTGTTTTTT. V is TRBV7-9 and J is TRBJ1-4; a weak D match, TRBD1 (5 bases). The germline CDR1 and CDR2 sequences are SEHNR and FQNEAQ (reference sequence). Trimming removed 2 bases at V and 0 bases at J, with 7 bases between. This CDR3 comprises 15 residues.

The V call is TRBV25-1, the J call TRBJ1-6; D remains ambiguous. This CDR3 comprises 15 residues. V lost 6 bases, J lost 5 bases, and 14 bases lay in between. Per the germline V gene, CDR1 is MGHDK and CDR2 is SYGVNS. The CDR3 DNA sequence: TGTGCCAGCAGGCAGCCAGGCGGAAATAATTCACCCCTCCACTTT. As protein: CASRQPGGNNSPLHF.

CDR3 coding DNA: TGTGCCAGCAGCCAATGGACAGGGGGCGAGTTGGAGACCCAGTACTTC. It translates to CASSQWTGGELETQYF. J is TRBJ2-5 and V is TRBV14, with 11 nucleotides matching TRBD1. CDR1 is SGHDN and CDR2 is FVKESK in the germline V gene. V was clipped by 2 bases and J by 5 bases; unmatched bases: 7. This CDR3 comprises 16 residues.